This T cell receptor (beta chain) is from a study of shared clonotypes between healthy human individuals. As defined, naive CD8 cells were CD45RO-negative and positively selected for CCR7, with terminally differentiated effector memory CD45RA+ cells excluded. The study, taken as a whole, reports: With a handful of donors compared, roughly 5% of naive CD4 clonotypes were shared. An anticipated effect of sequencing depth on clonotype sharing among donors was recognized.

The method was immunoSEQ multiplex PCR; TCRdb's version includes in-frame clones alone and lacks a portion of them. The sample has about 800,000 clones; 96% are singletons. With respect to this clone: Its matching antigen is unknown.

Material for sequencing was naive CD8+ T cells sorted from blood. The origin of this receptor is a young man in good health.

CDR3 region: CASSLGAAGGISYEQYF. Here the CDR3 DNA reads TGTGCCAGCAGCTTAGGAGCAGCGGGAGGAATCTCCTACGAGCAGTACTTC. The chain combines TRBV7-9 with TRBJ2-7, with 9 nucleotides matching TRBD2. Trimming at V came to 1 base and at J to 0 bases, leaving 7 bases not matched to a gene. The germline V gene has CDR1 SEHNR and CDR2 FQNEAQ (reference sequence). The CDR3 consists of 17 residues.